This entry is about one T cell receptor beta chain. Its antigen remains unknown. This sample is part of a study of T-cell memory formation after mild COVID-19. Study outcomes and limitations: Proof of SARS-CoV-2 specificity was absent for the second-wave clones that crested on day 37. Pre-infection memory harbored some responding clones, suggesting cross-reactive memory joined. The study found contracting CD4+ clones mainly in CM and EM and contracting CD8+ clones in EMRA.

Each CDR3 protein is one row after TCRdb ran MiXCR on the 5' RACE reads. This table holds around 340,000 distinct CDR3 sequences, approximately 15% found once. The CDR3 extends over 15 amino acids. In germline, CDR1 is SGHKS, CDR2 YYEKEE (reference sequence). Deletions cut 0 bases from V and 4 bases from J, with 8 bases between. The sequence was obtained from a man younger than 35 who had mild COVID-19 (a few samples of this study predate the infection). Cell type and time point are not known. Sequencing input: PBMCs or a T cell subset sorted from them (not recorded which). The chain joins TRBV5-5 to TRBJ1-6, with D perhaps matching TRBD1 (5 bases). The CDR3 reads CASSLGRAYNSPLHF. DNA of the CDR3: TGTGCCAGCAGCTTGGGCAGGGCATATAATTCACCCCTCCACTTT.